This T cell receptor beta chain is drawn from a study of CD8 T cells in ankylosing spondylitis. General observations from the study: Seemingly distinctive of ankylosing spondylitis blood was a TCR beta motif formed by eight highly homologous variants. Matched synovial fluid from ankylosing spondylitis patients was reported to be enriched for disease-linked clones. Relatively scarce in peripheral blood, disease-linked clones were CD8+.

V shed 5 bases and J shed 7 bases, with 21 bases lying between them. The CDR3 runs to 16 residues. Making use of molecular barcodes, quantitative 5'-RACE generated TCR beta libraries. Via MiXCR, TCRdb re-called the 5' RACE reads, giving one row per CDR3 protein. The sample contains under 450,000 distinct CDR3 sequences, 15% to 20% of which appear only once. This clonotype was seen repeatedly, ten times or more. Antigen: not known. Source material: blood, either unsorted or a sorted T cell fraction (not recorded which). This TCR came from a male donor with ankylosing spondylitis. The chain combines TRBV12-3 or TRBV12-4 with TRBJ1-5; maybe TRBD1 (6 bases). The CDR3 nucleotides are TGTGCCAGCAGTACCCAAGGGGGGGGGGCCGGGCAGCCCCAGCATTTT. Translating it yields CASSTQGGGAGQPQHF.